This TCR beta chain was captured in a study of glioma-infiltrating T cells after dendritic cell vaccination. The CDR3 length is 14 residues. Trimming stripped 6 bases from V and 2 bases from J, with 14 bases between. CDR1 and CDR2 (germline): SGDLS, YYNGEE. Input was 2 to 2.5 ug genomic DNA, or all available if less. Method: immunoSEQ multiplex PCR; TCRdb's copy keeps in-frame clones and lacks some. Of fewer than 85,000 clones listed, roughly 82% were seen once; the top ten hold 2% to 2.5%. Here the sequenced sample was blood, taken before dendritic cell vaccination. This TCR came from a human donor with glioblastoma. The chain is built from TRBV9 and TRBJ1-1; a weak D match, TRBD1 (6 bases). CDR3 residues: CASTRQELNTEAFF. CDR3 nucleotides: TGTGCCAGCACCCGACAGGAGCTAAACACTGAAGCTTTCTTT. The full variable domain, rest sourced from reference TRBV9 and TRBJ1-1, is DSGVTQTPKHLITATGQRVTLRCSPRSGDLSVYWYQQSLDQGLQFLIQYYNGEERAKGNILERFSAQQFPDLHSELNLSSLELGDSALYFCASTRQELNTEAFFGQGTRLTVV.